Listed below are T cell receptor beta chains from one sample, sequenced in a study of blood T cells in healthy people across ages. TCRdb re-called the 5' RACE reads with MiXCR, one entry per CDR3 protein. The sample has about 580,000 distinct CDR3 sequences, around 48% seen once. Sequencing input: blood. These receptors came from an elderly man in good health. Both conserved end residues are part of each CDR3.

j_call: TRBJ2-1
v_call: TRBV7-9
cdr3_aa: CASSLRRNSYNEQFF

j_call: TRBJ2-5
v_call: TRBV30
cdr3_aa: CAWSGEGIGTQYF

j_call: TRBJ2-7
v_call: TRBV20-1
cdr3_aa: CSGATPLFYEQYF

j_call: TRBJ2-7
v_call: TRBV7-2
cdr3_aa: CASSLGSLLYEQYF

j_call: TRBJ2-2
v_call: TRBV6-5
cdr3_aa: CASSYSGLAGVGGSGELFF

j_call: TRBJ2-7
v_call: TRBV15
cdr3_aa: CATSRAPQGSGSYEQYF

j_call: TRBJ2-3
v_call: TRBV20-1
cdr3_aa: CSASRLAGEGSDTQYF

j_call: TRBJ2-5
v_call: TRBV6-6
cdr3_aa: CASSGRGGGETQYF

j_call: TRBJ2-3
v_call: TRBV9
cdr3_aa: CASSLSGTGQPDTQYF

j_call: TRBJ2-6
v_call: TRBV6-5
cdr3_aa: CASSYGSSGANVLTF

j_call: TRBJ2-7
v_call: TRBV5-7
cdr3_aa: CASSVPGLASYEQYF

j_call: TRBJ2-1
v_call: TRBV7-2
cdr3_aa: CASNLDGRAGSNEQFF

j_call: TRBJ1-2
v_call: TRBV12-3/TRBV12-4
cdr3_aa: CASSFGLYGYTF

j_call: -
v_call: TRBV4-3
cdr3_aa: CASSQEGTIKGETQYF

j_call: TRBJ2-3
v_call: TRBV20-1
cdr3_aa: CSARAASGGDTDTQYF

j_call: TRBJ2-4
v_call: TRBV7-9
cdr3_aa: CASSHDRGVQYF

j_call: TRBJ1-5
v_call: TRBV20-1
cdr3_aa: CSASWGSQPQHF

j_call: TRBJ1-2
v_call: TRBV27
cdr3_aa: CASSLSRGIMNGYTF

j_call: -
v_call: TRBV20-1
cdr3_aa: CSAIAASGKIFAYEQYF

j_call: TRBJ2-5
v_call: TRBV7-9
cdr3_aa: CASSLVGGLMETQYF

j_call: TRBJ1-2
v_call: TRBV2
cdr3_aa: CASSEGVFIYGYTF

j_call: TRBJ2-1
v_call: TRBV7-2
cdr3_aa: CASSSSGGISYNEQFF

j_call: -
v_call: TRBV6-5
cdr3_aa: CASSYSTFYNEQYF

j_call: -
v_call: TRBV7-2
cdr3_aa: CASSLAHWTTRTYEQYF

j_call: TRBJ2-1
v_call: TRBV20-1
cdr3_aa: CSANPQAQNEQFF

j_call: TRBJ2-7
v_call: TRBV5-1
cdr3_aa: CASSLGLRTYEQYF

j_call: TRBJ2-1
v_call: TRBV7-3
cdr3_aa: CASSQRSNEQFF

j_call: TRBJ2-7
v_call: TRBV28
cdr3_aa: CASRRTHLYEQYF

j_call: TRBJ1-5
v_call: TRBV20-1
cdr3_aa: CSANSGGDQPQHF

j_call: TRBJ2-7
v_call: TRBV20-1
cdr3_aa: CSARAFVNMGYEQYF

j_call: TRBJ2-1
v_call: TRBV10-3
cdr3_aa: CAVTSGTANEQFF

j_call: TRBJ2-1
v_call: TRBV4-3
cdr3_aa: CASSQDRRGPYNEQFF

j_call: TRBJ2-3
v_call: TRBV5-6
cdr3_aa: CASSYRGAGGDTQYF

j_call: TRBJ2-5
v_call: TRBV28
cdr3_aa: CASSTPRGRLVYEQYF

j_call: TRBJ2-3
v_call: TRBV20-1
cdr3_aa: CSARDRGISTDTQYF

j_call: TRBJ2-1
v_call: TRBV7-3
cdr3_aa: CASSPKLGREANNEQFF

j_call: TRBJ1-1
v_call: TRBV14
cdr3_aa: CASSQDIILGAFF

j_call: TRBJ1-1
v_call: TRBV6-6
cdr3_aa: CASSTGQGPTEAFF

j_call: TRBJ2-4
v_call: TRBV5-1
cdr3_aa: CASSLAGDGGIQYF

j_call: TRBJ2-5
v_call: TRBV12-3/TRBV12-4
cdr3_aa: CASSLGSLPGQYF

j_call: TRBJ2-5
v_call: TRBV7-8
cdr3_aa: CASSLERGGRETQYF

j_call: TRBJ2-3
v_call: TRBV29-1
cdr3_aa: CSVDRGYTDTQYF